This T cell receptor beta chain is from a study of Graves' ophthalmopathy and Graves' hyperthyroidism. RNA transcripts were the source from which TCR beta CDR3 regions were amplified. HTBI primers served in a first-round RT-PCR, which a second-round multiplex PCR followed. Each CDR3 protein is one row after TCRdb ran MiXCR on the multiplex PCR reads. Among fewer than 650,000 distinct CDR3 sequences, 20% to 25% were seen once, and the ten largest hold more than 5.5%. The CDR3 runs to 13 residues. Germline values: CDR1 SGHAT, CDR2 FQDESV (reference sequence). Trimming cost V 2 bases and J 2 bases, with 7 bases left between them. Stable hyperthyroidism meant no progression to ophthalmopathy within 18 months of follow-up. Patients newly diagnosed with hyperthyroidism, under 2 months' duration, were aged 18 to 65, the study reports. Findings and limits, study-wide: Progression of ophthalmopathy was predicted by the model with roughly 71% sensitivity and roughly 73% specificity.

This clonotype has a count of ten or more. The antigen is unknown. Sequenced material: peripheral blood. This sequence originates from a woman younger than 35 with stable Graves' hyperthyroidism. Some clones in this sample may be carry-over from other donors' samples. This chain links TRBV11-1 with TRBJ2-7; D is undetermined. The CDR3 spells CASSLTDTYEQYF. The CDR3 DNA follows: TGTGCCAGCAGCTTAACGGATACCTACGAGCAGTACTTC.